The clone carrying this T cell receptor (beta chain) was seen ten or more times. The antigen is unknown. This record comes from a study of Graves' ophthalmopathy and Graves' hyperthyroidism. Study-level findings and limits: The study's model predicted ophthalmopathy progression at roughly 69% sensitivity and 72% to 85% specificity.

The authors amplified TCR beta CDR3 regions, and they did so from RNA transcripts for repertoire sequencing. HTBI primers were employed in first-round RT-PCR, then a second-round multiplex PCR followed. TCRdb reanalysed the multiplex PCR reads using MiXCR and keeps one entry per CDR3 protein. The sample has roughly 420,000 distinct CDR3 sequences; roughly 21% are singletons. The germline V gene has CDR1 MNHEY and CDR2 SMNVEV (reference sequence). Trimming shortened V by 0 bases and J by 5 bases, and 11 bases separated the two germline ends. This CDR3 is 14 amino acids long. Hyperthyroidism patients, aged 18 to 65, were newly diagnosed, under 2 months' duration. Clinical symptoms, serum thyroxine, TRAb, thyroid ultrasound and orbital computed tomography formed the basis of diagnosis.

The V and J genes are TRBV27 and TRBJ2-7; no definite D call. Sequenced material: peripheral blood. The TCR originated in a young woman with stable Graves' hyperthyroidism. CDR3 loop: CASSLSRPANEQYF. The DNA of the CDR3 is TGTGCCAGCAGTTTATCGAGGCCAGCCAACGAGCAGTACTTC.